Listed below are T cell receptor beta chains from one sample, sequenced in a study of immune cell composition in non-small cell lung cancer. Sequencing used immunoSEQ multiplex PCR; TCRdb keeps in-frame clones, though not all of them. The sample yields about 7,800 clones, roughly 78% seen once. Sequences were obtained from lung tumor tissue. Receptors were obtained from a human donor with non-small cell lung cancer. Each CDR3 is given with its conserved first and last residue. The order of the fields is CDR3 protein, CDR3 DNA, D gene, J gene, clone size, V gene. The D gene is left open where the match is weak. Clone size appears in some rows only: once, few, many, or a class for an expanded clone.

CASNSSYEQYF,TGTGCCAGCAACAGCTCCTACGAGCAGTACTTC,NA,TRBJ2-7,NA,TRBV21-1
CASSPSGQGANEAFF,TGTGCCAGCTCACCATCGGGACAGGGGGCAAATGAAGCTTTCTTT,TRBD1,TRBJ1-1,NA,TRBV18
CASSLASGSYEQYF,TGTGCCAGCAGCTTAGCCTCAGGGAGCTACGAGCAGTACTTC,NA,TRBJ2-7,NA,TRBV4-2
CASSPRTSGSGFQDTQYF,TGTGCCAGCAGCCCAAGGACTAGCGGGTCGGGTTTTCAAGATACGCAGTATTTT,TRBD2,TRBJ2-3,NA,TRBV7-2
CASSLYGRQGETQYF,TGTGCCAGCAGTTTATATGGGAGACAGGGAGAGACCCAGTACTTC,TRBD1,TRBJ2-5,NA,TRBV27
CATSRGERVTARPEQYF,TGTGCCACCAGCAGAGGAGAACGGGTGACAGCCCGACCTGAGCAGTACTTC,NA,TRBJ2-7,NA,TRBV15
CASSKGGVFTGELFF,TGTGCCAGCAGCAAAGGCGGGGTATTCACCGGGGAGCTGTTTTTT,NA,TRBJ2-2,NA,TRBV9
CASSLQGTSSGANVLTF,TGTGCCAGCAGTTTACAGGGGACCAGCTCTGGGGCCAACGTCCTGACTTTC,TRBD1,TRBJ2-6,NA,TRBV4-2
CASSQAGSSGANVLTF,TGTGCCAGCAGCCAAGCGGGGTCCTCTGGGGCCAACGTCCTGACTTTC,NA,TRBJ2-6,NA,TRBV4-2
CASSQEAATGVNSPLHF,TGCGCCAGCAGCCAAGAAGCCGCGACAGGGGTGAATTCACCCCTCCACTTT,TRBD1,TRBJ1-6,NA,TRBV4-3
CASSPRGQKLFF,TGTGCCAGCAGTCCACGGGGGCAAAAACTGTTTTTT,NA,TRBJ1-4,NA,TRBV27
CASSALKAPEPDTQYF,TGTGCCAGCAGTGCGTTGAAGGCCCCGGAACCAGATACGCAGTATTTT,NA,TRBJ2-3,NA,TRBV6-1
CASSRTEAFF,TGTGCCAGCAGCCGGACTGAAGCTTTCTTT,NA,TRBJ1-1,NA,TRBV11-2
CASSLLGAGRNTGELFF,TGTGCCAGCAGCCTCCTGGGGGCGGGGCGTAACACCGGGGAGCTGTTTTTT,NA,TRBJ2-2,NA,TRBV11-2
CASSTRDRGRTEAFF,TGTGCCAGCAGCACCCGGGACAGGGGGCGAACTGAAGCTTTCTTT,TRBD1,TRBJ1-1,NA,TRBV5-4
CASTVVLGNQPQHF,TGTGCCAGCACCGTGGTCCTGGGCAATCAGCCCCAGCATTTT,NA,TRBJ1-5,once,TRBV6-6
CASSYSRARETQYF,TGTGCCAGCAGTTACTCGAGGGCGCGAGAGACCCAGTACTTC,NA,TRBJ2-5,NA,TRBV28
CASSYFRQDYEQYF,TGTGCCAGCAGTTACTTTCGACAGGACTACGAGCAGTACTTC,NA,TRBJ2-7,once,TRBV6-5
CANPRQGLGYTF,TGTGCCAATCCTAGACAGGGACTTGGCTACACCTTC,TRBD1,TRBJ1-2,NA,TRBV2
CASSLDYNSEKLFF,TGTGCCAGCAGCTTAGATTATAATTCCGAAAAACTGTTTTTT,NA,TRBJ1-4,NA,TRBV11-2
CASSVGWTGDYEQYF,TGTGCCAGCAGTGTCGGCTGGACAGGAGACTACGAGCAGTACTTC,TRBD1,TRBJ2-7,few,TRBV6-1
CSVSLWGAYEQYF,TGCAGCGTTTCCCTCTGGGGTGCCTACGAGCAGTACTTC,NA,TRBJ2-7,NA,TRBV29-1
CASSQDGPRAGNTIYF,TGTGCCAGCAGCCAAGATGGACCTCGAGCTGGAAACACCATATATTTT,NA,TRBJ1-3,few,TRBV4-2
CASSFLGKGEQYF,TGTGCCAGCAGCTTTTTGGGCAAGGGGGAGCAGTACTTC,NA,TRBJ2-7,NA,TRBV5-5
CASSSWTASQETQYF,TGTGCCAGCAGCTCGTGGACAGCGAGCCAAGAGACCCAGTACTTC,NA,TRBJ2-5,NA,TRBV5-8
CASSITGSFSNQPQHF,TGTGCCAGTAGTATTACCGGCAGCTTTAGCAATCAGCCCCAGCATTTT,NA,TRBJ1-5,NA,TRBV19
CASSWRGGQPQHF,TGTGCCAGCAGTTGGAGAGGGGGACAGCCCCAGCATTTT,NA,TRBJ1-5,NA,TRBV27
CASSSSRRADTGELFF,TGTGCCAGCAGCTCCAGCCGGCGGGCAGACACCGGGGAGCTGTTTTTT,NA,TRBJ2-2,NA,TRBV11-2
CASSEMRAATNEKLFF,TGTGCCAGCAGTGAAATGAGGGCCGCAACTAATGAAAAACTGTTTTTT,NA,TRBJ1-4,NA,TRBV6-1
CASSPTGGSGTGWNYGYTF,TGTGCCAGCAGCCCCACGGGAGGTTCCGGTACGGGGTGGAACTATGGCTACACCTTC,NA,TRBJ1-2,NA,TRBV7-2
CASSQGYYEQYF,TGTGCCAGCAGTCAGGGATATTACGAGCAGTACTTC,NA,TRBJ2-7,NA,TRBV7-8
CASSAPYRDINNEQFF,TGTGCCAGCAGTGCCCCTTACCGGGACATTAACAATGAGCAGTTCTTC,NA,TRBJ2-1,NA,TRBV6-1
CAWGLEVRNEKLFF,TGTGCCTGGGGCCTAGAAGTACGGAATGAAAAACTGTTTTTT,NA,TRBJ1-4,NA,TRBV30
CASSSLGNSPLHF,TGTGCCAGCAGTTCGTTGGGGAATTCACCCCTCCACTTT,NA,TRBJ1-6,NA,TRBV11-3
CASSSPEEYEQYF,TGTGCCAGCAGCTCCCCGGAGGAGTACGAGCAGTACTTC,NA,TRBJ2-7,NA,TRBV7-2
CASSLEGSSYNSPLHF,TGTGCCAGCAGCTTGGAGGGCAGCTCCTATAATTCACCCCTCCACTTT,NA,TRBJ1-6,NA,TRBV5-6
CASSADREETQYF,TGTGCCAGCAGTGCTGACAGGGAAGAGACCCAGTACTTC,TRBD1,TRBJ2-5,NA,TRBV2
CASSPDSSRYGYTF,TGTGCCAGCAGCCCCGACTCATCTAGGTATGGCTACACCTTC,NA,TRBJ1-2,NA,TRBV5-3
CASSRGGQGNQPQHF,TGTGCCAGCAGCCGCGGGGGGCAGGGCAATCAGCCCCAGCATTTT,NA,TRBJ1-5,NA,TRBV9